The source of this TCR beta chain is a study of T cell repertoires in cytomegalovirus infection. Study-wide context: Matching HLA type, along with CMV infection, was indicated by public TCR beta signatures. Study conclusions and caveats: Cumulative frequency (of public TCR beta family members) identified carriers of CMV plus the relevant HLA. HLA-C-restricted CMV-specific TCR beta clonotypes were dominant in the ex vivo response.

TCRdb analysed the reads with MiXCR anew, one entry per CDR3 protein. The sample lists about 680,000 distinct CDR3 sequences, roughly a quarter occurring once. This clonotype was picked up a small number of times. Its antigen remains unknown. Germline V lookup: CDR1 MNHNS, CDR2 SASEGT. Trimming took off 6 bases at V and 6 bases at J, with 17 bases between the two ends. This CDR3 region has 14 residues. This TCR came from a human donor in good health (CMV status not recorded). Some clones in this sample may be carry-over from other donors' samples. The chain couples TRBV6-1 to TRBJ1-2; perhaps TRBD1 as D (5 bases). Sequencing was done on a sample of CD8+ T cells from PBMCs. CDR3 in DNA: TGTGCCAGCAGGCATAACCGCGGGGGGGATGGCTACACCTTC. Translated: CASRHNRGGDGYTF.